These 32 T cell receptor beta chains came from one sample sequenced in a study of blood T cell repertoires in COVID-19. The assay was immunoSEQ multiplex PCR, and TCRdb's table has in-frame clones only and misses some. The table has 100,000 to 150,000 clones, 90% to 95% seen once. The sample consisted of peripheral blood. These receptors came from a man over 45 with COVID-19, enrolled during active disease.

The V gene is TRBV21-1, the J gene TRBJ2-1; the D call of TRBD2 is as the table states it, not checked on the DNA. TRBV21-1 is a recognized pseudogene. The CDR3 extends over 16 amino acids. The CDR3 loop is CASSKVRLASRNEQFF. The CDR3 nucleotides read TGTGCCAGCAGCAAAGTGCGGCTAGCGAGTCGCAATGAGCAGTTCTTC.

The V and J genes are TRBV30 and TRBJ1-1; TRBD1 matches at 7 bases. The germline V gene encodes CDR1 GTSNPN and CDR2 SVGIG (reference sequence). V was clipped by 7 bases and J by 6 bases; unmatched bases: 8. The CDR3 sequence is 12 residues long. In nucleotides, the CDR3 is TGTGCCTCCGGACAGGCTGGCGCTGAAGCTTTCTTT. This gives the protein CASGQAGAEAFF.

The rearrangement uses TRBV20-1 and TRBJ1-1; D possibly corresponds to TRBD1 (6 bases). CDR3 length: 11 amino acids. Between the trimmed V and J ends, which lost 0 bases and 11 bases, there was a span of 10 bases. CDR1 and CDR2 from the germline V gene are DFQATT and SNEGSKA (reference sequence). The CDR3 DNA reads TGCAGTGCTAGAGATATGGGGGCCGCTTTCTTT. Its translation is CSARDMGAAFF.

The genes are TRBV11-2 and TRBJ2-1, with TRBD2 identical over 12 bases. The V and J ends lost 4 bases and 4 bases, in that order; junction bases with no gene match: 5. Germline CDR1 and CDR2: SGHAT and FQNNGV. The CDR3 loop spans 16 amino acids. CDR3 region: CASSSTSGSLYNEQFF. The DNA for the CDR3 is TGTGCCAGCAGCTCGACTAGCGGGAGCTTGTACAATGAGCAGTTCTTC.

The chain carries TRBV20-1 and TRBJ2-3; 7 bases line up with TRBD2. The length of the CDR3 is 14 residues. The V gene's germline CDR1 is DFQATT and CDR2 SNEGSKA (reference sequence). J lost 0 bases, V lost 3 bases, and 3 bases had no gene match. Here the CDR3 reads CSASGGGSTDTQYF. DNA for the CDR3: TGCAGTGCTAGTGGGGGGGGAAGCACAGATACGCAGTATTTT.

The V call is TRBV20-1, the J call TRBJ1-2; tentative D call: TRBD1 (6 bases). CDR1 is DFQATT and CDR2 is SNEGSKA in the germline V gene (reference sequence). V was pared by 3 bases and J by 5 bases, with 22 bases between. CDR3 length: 16 amino acids. Written as DNA, the CDR3 is TGCAGTGCTAGTAAGGGTGGCAGGGGAATTCTTTATGGCTACACCTTC. It yields the protein CSASKGGRGILYGYTF.

The V and J genes are TRBV7-9 and TRBJ2-7; 7 nucleotides match TRBD1. The CDR3 contains 15 residues. The J segment lost 0 bases and the V segment lost 2 bases, leaving 4 bases of the junction unmatched. Per germline, CDR1 SEHNR and CDR2 FQNEAQ (reference sequence). In DNA, the CDR3 is TGTGCCAGCAGCTTAACAGGGGTGGGCTCCTACGAGCAGTACTTC. This gives the protein CASSLTGVGSYEQYF.

V gene TRBV7-2 combines with J gene TRBJ2-7; TRBD2 aligns across 11 bases. With V trimmed by 0 bases and J by 3 bases, 4 bases remained unmatched. CDR1 is SGHTA, CDR2 FQGNSA, per germline. The CDR3 contains 16 residues. CDR3 residues: CASSLAASGRSYEQYF. CDR3 coding DNA: TGTGCCAGCAGCTTAGCGGCTAGCGGGAGGAGCTACGAGCAGTACTTC. The variable domain in full, with the rest retrieved from reference TRBV7-2 and TRBJ2-7, is GAGVSQSPSNKVTEKGKDVELRCDPISGHTALYWYRQSLGQGLEFLIYFQGNSAPDKSGLPSDRFSAERTGGSVSTLTIQRTQQEDSAVYLCASSLAASGRSYEQYFGPGTRLTVT.

The chain uses TRBV11-2 and TRBJ2-5; 11 nucleotides match TRBD1. The length of the CDR3 is 18 residues. Trimming at V came to 0 bases and at J to 5 bases, leaving 11 bases not matched to a gene. The germline gives CDR1 SGHAT, CDR2 FQNNGV. The chain's CDR3 is CASSLDRLMGQGVETQYF. The CDR3 nucleotides are TGTGCCAGCAGCTTAGATCGCTTAATGGGACAGGGGGTTGAGACCCAGTACTTC.

The chain links TRBV7-9 to TRBJ2-5; 11 bases are a match to TRBD1. The germline V gene encodes CDR1 SEHNR and CDR2 FQNEAQ (reference sequence). V lost 4 bases, J lost 5 bases, and 6 bases stayed unmatched. This CDR3 contains 15 residues. CDR3 DNA: TGTGCCAGCAGCTACGGGACAGGGGGGATGGAGACCCAGTACTTC. Amino acids: CASSYGTGGMETQYF.

The chain recombines TRBV10-3 with TRBJ2-7; possibly TRBD1 for D (5 bases). The CDR3 is 13 amino acids. V was cut by 2 bases and J by 4 bases, with 9 bases left in between. Per the germline V gene, CDR1 is ENHRY and CDR2 is SYGVKD. CDR3 nucleotides: TGTGCCATCAGTGAGGGGGCCCCATACGAGCAGTACTTC. It yields the protein CAISEGAPYEQYF.

The CDR3 region has the DNA TGTGCCAGCAGCCAAGGGACAGGGCTTGGTGGCTACACCTTC. Encoded protein: CASSQGTGLGGYTF. This chain links TRBV16 with TRBJ1-2; TRBD1 matches 9 bases. Germline trimming cut 2 bases from V and 7 bases from J; bases unmatched to any gene: 5. There are 14 residues in the CDR3. Per germline, CDR1 KGHSY and CDR2 FQNENV.

The rearrangement links TRBV11-2 to TRBJ2-7, with D hard to call. The CDR3 contains 13 residues. Germline CDR1 and CDR2: SGHAT and FQNNGV. Trimming left V 4 bases short and J 4 bases short, with 11 bases between. CDR3 region: CASSSLESYEQYV. The CDR3 bases are TGTGCCAGCAGCTCCCTAGAATCGTACGAGCAGTACGTC.

This clone was counted once. V usage is TRBV21-1 and J usage is TRBJ2-7; TRBD1 is the table's D call and was not checked against the DNA. TRBV21-1 is termed a pseudogene. The CDR3 loop spans 13 amino acids. CDR3 nucleotides: TGTGCCAGCAGCAAAGAAGGGGACAACGAGCAGTACGTC. It encodes CASSKEGDNEQYV.

The chain links TRBV19 to TRBJ1-1; D perhaps matches TRBD1 (5 bases). This CDR3 has 13 amino acids. Germline V gene data show CDR1 as LNHDA and CDR2 as SQIVND (reference sequence). The V and J ends lost 6 bases and 1 base respectively, with 9 bases between them. CDR3 coding DNA: TGTGCCAGTAGGGCGGGGGGGAACACTGAAGCTTTCTTT. Protein: CASRAGGNTEAFF.

This chain connects TRBV5-1 to TRBJ1-5; 7 positions agree with TRBD1. This CDR3 spans 15 amino acids. The ends lost 0 bases at V and 0 bases at J; junction bases unmatched: 0. From germline, CDR1 is SGHRS and CDR2 YFSETQ. DNA of the CDR3: TGCGCCAGCAGCTTGGGGGACAGTAGCAATCAGCCCCAGCATTTT. Translated: CASSLGDSSNQPQHF.

The rearrangement uses TRBV19 and TRBJ1-1, with D uncertain. CDR1 is LNHDA and CDR2 is SQIVND in the germline V gene (reference sequence). Trimming shortened V by 5 bases and J by 0 bases, and 10 bases separated the two germline ends. The CDR3 sequence is 14 residues long. The DNA of the CDR3 is TGTGCCAGTAGTGTAGCGACACTGAACACTGAAGCTTTCTTT. Protein product: CASSVATLNTEAFF.

This clone appeared once. The chain has TRBV5-6 and TRBJ1-1, with D hard to call. The V gene lost 0 bases and the J gene lost 5 bases, with 20 bases spanning the gap. The CDR3 is 17 amino acids. Germline CDR1 SGHDT, CDR2 YYEEEE. The CDR3 reads CASSLVDGIGLRTEAFF. The CDR3 DNA is TGTGCCAGCAGCTTGGTAGACGGGATCGGATTAAGAACTGAAGCTTTCTTT.

J is TRBJ2-1 and V is TRBV21-1; TRBD2, the D gene given by the table, was not confirmed from the DNA. TRBV21-1 constitutes a pseudogene. The CDR3 runs to 16 residues. CDR3 sequence (DNA): TGTGCCAGCATAGTCATAGATGCCGTTTCCTACAATGAGCAGTTCTTC. Protein sequence: CASIVIDAVSYNEQFF.

The chain carries TRBV6-5 and TRBJ2-1, with no clear D. The CDR3 extends over 11 amino acids. Germline CDR1 reads MNHEY; CDR2 reads SVGAGI. Trimming shortened V by 6 bases and J by 8 bases, and 8 bases separated the two germline ends. The CDR3 sequence: CASRNADEQFF. In nucleotides, the CDR3 is TGTGCCAGCAGGAACGCGGATGAGCAGTTCTTC.

Comment on this clone: At one of its ends the junction is not consistent with the germline gene, which may arise from a read error. The genes are TRBV2 and TRBJ1-4; a possible D gene is TRBD1 (6 bases). The CDR3 is 11 residues long. The germline V gene has CDR1 SNHLY and CDR2 FYNNEI. CDR3 DNA: TGTGCCAGCAGTGAGCAGGGGAAGCAGAGATTC. Translated: CASSEQGKQRF.

The chain joins TRBV5-1 to TRBJ2-1; tentative D call: TRBD1 (5 bases). The CDR3 has 15 amino acids. Germline CDR1 SGHRS, CDR2 YFSETQ. Trimming pared 0 bases from V and 1 base from J, leaving 8 bases between. CDR3 sequence: CASSLGQQSYNEQFF. The DNA for the CDR3 is TGCGCCAGCAGCTTGGGACAGCAATCCTACAATGAGCAGTTCTTC.

The V and J genes are TRBV5-1 and TRBJ2-7; 7 nucleotides match TRBD2. Germline V gene lookup returns CDR1 SGHRS and CDR2 YFSETQ. V dropped 5 bases and J dropped 3; count of bases not matched to a gene: 11. This CDR3 comprises 15 residues. CDR3 amino acids: CASSVSGTPSYEQYF. The DNA for the CDR3 is TGCGCCAGCAGTGTGAGCGGGACCCCGAGCTACGAGCAGTACTTC.

V usage is TRBV6-5 and J usage is TRBJ2-1, with 12 bases aligning to TRBD2. The CDR3 is 16 residues long. Trimming took 2 bases from V and 4 from J; bases not matched to a gene: 3. CDR1 is MNHEY and CDR2 is SVGAGI in the germline V gene. The DNA of the CDR3 is TGTGCCAGCAGTTACCGGACTAGCGGGGCTTACAATGAGCAGTTCTTC. It specifies CASSYRTSGAYNEQFF.

J is TRBJ2-7 and V is TRBV9; D is possibly TRBD2 (6 bases). Germline CDR1 reads SGDLS; CDR2 reads YYNGEE. The CDR3 spans 15 residues. V lost 0 bases to trimming and J lost 7 bases, with 17 bases between them. The CDR3 DNA reads TGTGCCAGCAGCGTAGGGGCGGGGTACGTTGTAGAGCAGTACTTC. Its protein is CASSVGAGYVVEQYF.

The CDR3 bases are TGCAGCGTTGAAACGGGGGACGCCTACGAGCAGTACTTC. Translating it yields CSVETGDAYEQYF. This chain uses TRBV29-1 with TRBJ2-7; TRBD2 might be the D (6 bases). CDR1 is SQVTM and CDR2 is ANQGSEA in the germline V gene. Trimming shortened V by 2 bases and J by 2 bases, and 10 bases separated the two germline ends. There are 13 residues in the CDR3.

This clone appeared a few times. The chain carries TRBV19 and TRBJ2-1; D is possibly TRBD2 (6 bases). CDR1 is LNHDA and CDR2 is SQIVND in the germline V gene (reference sequence). The germline V and J ends were trimmed by 5 bases and 5 bases, with 16 bases remaining between them. The CDR3 is made up of 15 amino acids. The CDR3 reads CASSRDSLGHNEQFF. DNA for the CDR3: TGTGCCAGTAGTCGGGACTCCCTGGGCCACAATGAGCAGTTCTTC.

The chain carries TRBV6-5 and TRBJ2-1, with 11 nucleotides matching TRBD2. Germline V lookup: CDR1 MNHEY, CDR2 SVGAGI. V was clipped by 2 bases and J by 7 bases; unmatched bases: 7. The CDR3 runs 16 residues. CDR3 loop: CASSYRLAGGVNEQFF. Written as DNA, the CDR3 is TGTGCCAGCAGTTACAGGCTAGCGGGAGGAGTTAATGAGCAGTTCTTC.

V is TRBV4-1 and J is TRBJ2-1, with a weak D call TRBD2 (5 bases). The CDR3 covers 16 residues. The V gene lost 0 bases and the J gene lost 0 bases, with 9 bases spanning the gap. Germline CDR1 reads MGHRA; CDR2 reads YSYEKL. For the CDR3, the DNA is TGCGCCAGCAGCCAAGATAAAGGGAGCTCCTACAATGAGCAGTTCTTC. Encoded protein: CASSQDKGSSYNEQFF.

V and J are TRBV21-1 and TRBJ1-2. TRBV21-1 is marked as a pseudogene. The CDR3 covers 16 residues. The CDR3 region has the DNA TGTGCCAGCAGCAAAGGGACCGCGGGGGCCAACTATGGCTACACCTTC. This encodes CASSKGTAGANYGYTF.

The V gene is TRBV28, the J gene TRBJ1-5; weak D call: TRBD1 (6 bases). The V gene lost 5 bases and the J gene lost 4 bases, with 12 bases spanning the gap. Germline-derived CDR1 and CDR2 are MDHEN and SYDVKM. This CDR3 comprises 14 residues. This CDR3 is CASSLQGTNQPQHF. Written as DNA, the CDR3 is TGTGCCAGCAGTCTACAGGGTACTAATCAGCCCCAGCATTTT.

The genes are TRBV11-1 and TRBJ2-3; the match to TRBD2 covers 7 bases. Germline CDR1 SGHAT, CDR2 FQDESV (reference sequence). This CDR3 spans 16 amino acids. Losses at the gene ends were 5 bases for V and 2 bases for J; bases not matched to a gene: 10. CDR3 residues: CASSPARLAHTDTQYF. CDR3 sequence (DNA): TGTGCCAGCAGCCCAGCGAGACTAGCCCACACAGATACGCAGTATTTT.